A single sample is the source of the 32 T cell receptor beta chains below, sequenced in a study of CD8+ T cells in alopecia areata. Treatment denoted: oral pan-JAK inhibitor, 5-10 mg twice daily. Following RNA extraction, reverse transcription yielded cDNA that acted as the sequencing template. The data were produced by immunoSEQ multiplex PCR, yet TCRdb's version contains in-frame clones alone and is incomplete. The sample has some 120,000 clones, roughly 55% seen once. The material sequenced was CD4+ T cells sorted from blood, taken at week 4, from a patient treated with tofacitinib. The receptors here all came from a human donor with alopecia areata.

The rearrangement joins TRBV4-2 to TRBJ1-2; no definite D call. The CDR3 totals 15 residues. The V end lost 3 bases, the J end lost 0 bases, and 11 bases lay between the germline ends. Germline values: CDR1 LGHNA, CDR2 YNFKEQ. CDR3 sequence reads: CASSHRDDANYGYTF. The CDR3 coding sequence is TGTGCCAGCAGCCACCGGGATGACGCTAACTATGGCTACACCTTC.

This clone was counted many times. This chain uses TRBV5-4 with TRBJ2-1; D is uncertain. Germline CDR1 reads SGHNT; CDR2 reads YYREEE (reference sequence). Trimming left V 0 bases short and J 2 bases short, with 9 bases between. CDR3 length equals 15 residues. Here the CDR3 DNA reads TGTGCCAGCAGCTTGGGTACTGGAACCTACAATGAGCAGTTCTTC. Its translation: CASSLGTGTYNEQFF.

This chain uses TRBV5-6 with TRBJ2-5; 15 bases line up with TRBD2. Losses at the gene ends were 1 base for V and 4 bases for J; bases not matched to a gene: 5. Germline V gene lookup returns CDR1 SGHDT and CDR2 YYEEEE. The CDR3 length is 17 residues. CDR3 loop: CASSLLPGLAGGETQYF. CDR3 coding DNA: TGTGCCAGCAGCTTGCTTCCGGGACTAGCGGGAGGAGAGACCCAGTACTTC.

The rearrangement links TRBV29-1 to TRBJ1-2; D might be TRBD1 (5 bases). The CDR3 runs to 11 residues. Per germline, CDR1 SQVTM and CDR2 ANQGSEA. V was cut by 7 bases and J by 6 bases, with 12 bases left in between. In DNA, the CDR3 is TGCAGCGGAAGGGGATCAGATGGCTACACCTTC. Its protein is CSGRGSDGYTF.

This clone was recorded a few times. The J gene is TRBJ2-5, the V gene TRBV23-1; D is tentatively TRBD1 or TRBD2 (5 bases each). TRBV23-1 is known as an ORF, though its function is uncertain. CDR3 length: 19 residues. Trimming removed 9 bases at V and 4 bases at J, with 33 bases between. The CDR3 coding sequence is TGCGCCAGGAAAACCCGGGACCCCTCAAGTCGGAGCGTGGTAGAGACCCAGTACTTC. This translates into CARKTRDPSSRSVVETQYF.

V is TRBV29-1 and J is TRBJ2-1; possibly TRBD1 for D (6 bases). The CDR3 loop spans 11 amino acids. Germline values: CDR1 SQVTM, CDR2 ANQGSEA. V was trimmed by 6 bases and J by 12 bases, leaving 15 bases between them. The CDR3 loop is CSVETGYVQFF. The CDR3 DNA follows: TGCAGCGTGGAAACAGGGTACGTGCAGTTCTTC.

The chain is built from TRBV6-5 and TRBJ1-2; D gene ambiguous. Germline V lookup: CDR1 MNHEY, CDR2 SVGAGI. The V end was cut by 6 bases, the J end by 4 bases, with 9 bases between. The CDR3 covers 12 residues. CDR3 residues: CASSRLGYGYTF. CDR3 DNA sequence: TGTGCCAGCAGCCGTCTAGGCTATGGCTACACCTTC.

This clone was observed a single time. The V call is TRBV29-1, the J call TRBJ2-5; D uncertain. Looked up from germline, CDR1 is SQVTM and CDR2 is ANQGSEA. This CDR3 is built from 15 residues. V was cut by 6 bases and J by 0 bases, with 17 bases left in between. CDR3 bases: TGCAGCGTCTCAAGGCAGAATCTGTACCAAGAGACCCAGTACTTC. Protein: CSVSRQNLYQETQYF.

The chain is built from TRBV7-2 and TRBJ2-7; D not certain. With 5 bases removed from V and 1 base from J, the gap between germline ends came to 12 bases. This CDR3 has 14 amino acids. Germline CDR1 SGHTA, CDR2 FQGNSA. CDR3 nucleotide sequence: TGTGCCAGCAGCCCACAGACGGATTCCTACGAGCAGTACTTC. This encodes CASSPQTDSYEQYF.

The rearrangement uses TRBV29-1 and TRBJ2-3, with unresolved D. The V and J ends lost 6 bases and 5 bases respectively, with 24 bases between them. The CDR3 covers 16 residues. Germline V lookup: CDR1 SQVTM, CDR2 ANQGSEA. The CDR3 DNA is TGCAGCGTCGCCACCCGGGTCTTTCAATTAATAGATACGCAGTATTTT. Its translation: CSVATRVFQLIDTQYF.

The genes are TRBV7-6 and TRBJ1-6, with 9 bases identical to TRBD1. The CDR3 runs to 15 residues. Losses at the gene ends were 6 bases for V and 8 bases for J; bases not matched to a gene: 8. Germline V gives CDR1 SGHVS, CDR2 FNYEAQ. CDR3 nucleotides: TGTGCCAGCAGTCCGAGGACAGGGGTAGATTCACCCCTCCACTTT. It yields the protein CASSPRTGVDSPLHF.

This rearrangement joins TRBV6-5 to TRBJ1-2, with a tentative D call TRBD1 (5 bases). The V end was cut by 4 bases, the J end by 4 bases, with 13 bases between. The CDR3 consists of 14 residues. Germline CDR1 and CDR2: MNHEY and SVGAGI. CDR3 sequence: CASSLKTVSYGYTF. CDR3 coding DNA: TGTGCCAGCAGTTTGAAGACAGTCAGCTATGGCTACACCTTC.

This chain links TRBV29-1 with TRBJ2-7; D perhaps matches TRBD2 (6 bases). CDR3 size: 13 residues. With 4 bases removed from V and 2 bases from J, the gap between germline ends came to 12 bases. Germline CDR1 and CDR2: SQVTM and ANQGSEA. Here the CDR3 DNA reads TGCAGCGTTGGAAACGGGGGACCCTACGAGCAGTACTTC. Translating it yields CSVGNGGPYEQYF.

This chain joins TRBV10-3 and TRBJ2-7, with D unclear. Germline-derived CDR1 and CDR2 are ENHRY and SYGVKD. The CDR3 consists of 14 residues. Trimming stripped 5 bases from V and 3 bases from J, with 14 bases between. The CDR3 loop reads CAISLGSVSYEQYF. The DNA of the CDR3 is TGTGCCATCAGTTTAGGTAGTGTCAGCTACGAGCAGTACTTC.

J is TRBJ1-2 and V is TRBV30; 10 bases are shared with TRBD1. The ends lost 7 bases at V and 2 bases at J; junction bases unmatched: 4. The germline gives CDR1 GTSNPN, CDR2 SVGIG (reference sequence). CDR3 length: 13 residues. CDR3 nucleotides: TGTGCCTCGAAGGGACAGGGGAACTATGGCTACACCTTC. Amino acid sequence: CASKGQGNYGYTF.

This clone showed up just a few times. The same CDR3 is also encoded by other DNA sequences in this sample. The V gene is TRBV29-1, the J gene TRBJ1-2; a possible D gene is TRBD1 (6 bases). The CDR3 contains 9 residues. Germline V CDR1 and CDR2: SQVTM, ANQGSEA. V was cut by 6 bases and J by 8 bases, with 7 bases left in between. The CDR3: CSVGQGYTF. The CDR3, as DNA: TGCAGCGTCGGACAGGGCTACACCTTC.

This clone was counted only a few times. The chain recombines TRBV7-9 with TRBJ2-4, with D unresolved. V was clipped by 1 base and J by 3 bases, with 13 bases between them. There are 16 residues in the CDR3. CDR1 is SEHNR, CDR2 FQNEAQ, per germline (reference sequence). The CDR3 here is CASSLGEAEVKNIQYF. CDR3 sequence (DNA): TGTGCCAGCAGCTTAGGGGAAGCTGAGGTCAAAAACATTCAGTACTTC.

The chain uses TRBV29-1 and TRBJ1-2, with D possibly TRBD1 on 5 matching bases. With 4 bases removed from V and 5 bases from J, the gap between germline ends came to 11 bases. Germline V gives CDR1 SQVTM, CDR2 ANQGSEA. The CDR3 is 12 residues long. The CDR3 spells CSVVAAGYGYTF. For the CDR3, the DNA is TGCAGCGTTGTTGCGGCAGGGTATGGCTACACCTTC. The whole variable domain, filled in from reference TRBV29-1 and TRBJ1-2, reads SAVISQKPSRDICQRGTSLTIQCQVDSQVTMMFWYRQQPGQSLTLIATANQGSEATYESGFVIDKFPISRPNLTFSTLTVSNMSPEDSSIYLCSVVAAGYGYTFGSGTRLTVV.

The count of this clone is one. The rearrangement uses TRBV4-2 and TRBJ1-5; D ambiguous. Germline CDR1 LGHNA, CDR2 YNFKEQ. The CDR3 length is 15 residues. V lost 5 bases and J lost 7, with 18 bases in between. The CDR3 here is CASSAAANAEQPQHF. Written as DNA, the CDR3 is TGTGCCAGCAGCGCAGCGGCGAACGCGGAACAGCCCCAGCATTTT.

J is TRBJ2-3 and V is TRBV5-4; 9 bases align to TRBD1. CDR3 size: 17 residues. The germline V gene encodes CDR1 SGHNT and CDR2 YYREEE (reference sequence). V shed 3 bases, J shed 5 bases, and the junction held 13 bases outside the gene matches. The CDR3 DNA is TGTGCCAGCAGCTCCCAAATACAGGGGGCGGGTAGAGATACGCAGTATTTT. The encoded protein is CASSSQIQGAGRDTQYF.

The chain couples TRBV25-1 to TRBJ1-3; D is undetermined. CDR1 is MGHDK and CDR2 is SYGVNS in the germline V gene. This CDR3 has 14 amino acids. The V end lost 3 bases, the J end lost 6 bases, and 12 bases lay between the germline ends. CDR3 sequence reads: CASSDRGLTNTIYF. Written as DNA, the CDR3 is TGTGCCAGCAGTGACCGCGGACTGACAAACACCATATATTTT.

The V and J genes are TRBV10-3 and TRBJ2-1, with D possibly TRBD2 on 5 matching bases. V was clipped by 7 bases and J by 7 bases, with 14 bases between them. CDR3 length equals 13 residues. Germline CDR1 and CDR2: ENHRY and SYGVKD. The CDR3 DNA sequence: TGTGCCATCAACGACGGGGTAGGGAATGAGCAGTTCTTC. This translates into CAINDGVGNEQFF.

V usage is TRBV7-9 and J usage is TRBJ2-5; tentatively, D is TRBD1 or TRBD2 (5 bases each). With 7 bases removed from V and 5 bases from J, the gap between germline ends came to 17 bases. This CDR3 has 14 residues. The V gene's germline CDR1 is SEHNR and CDR2 FQNEAQ (reference sequence). Here the CDR3 reads CASTPDGATETQYF. CDR3 DNA sequence: TGTGCCAGCACCCCCGACGGGGCAACGGAGACCCAGTACTTC.

In this sample, this clone turned up a few times. The V and J genes are TRBV9 and TRBJ2-2; TRBD1 matches at 9 bases. Trimming took 3 bases from V and 6 from J; bases not matched to a gene: 9. Germline values: CDR1 SGDLS, CDR2 YYNGEE. CDR3 length: 16 amino acids. Written as DNA, the CDR3 is TGTGCCAGCAGCGGACGACAGGGGGTAGTATCCGGGGAGCTGTTTTTT. This codes for CASSGRQGVVSGELFF. The whole variable domain, filled in from reference TRBV9 and TRBJ2-2, reads DSGVTQTPKHLITATGQRVTLRCSPRSGDLSVYWYQQSLDQGLQFLIQYYNGEERAKGNILERFSAQQFPDLHSELNLSSLELGDSALYFCASSGRQGVVSGELFFGEGSRLTVL.

This clone has a handful of counts. The V and J genes are TRBV9 and TRBJ1-4; the match to TRBD1 covers 7 bases. J lost 5 bases, V lost 4 bases, and 5 bases had no gene match. This CDR3 is built from 14 residues. The germline V gene encodes CDR1 SGDLS and CDR2 YYNGEE. CDR3 bases: TGTGCCAGCAGCCCGGGACAGAACAATGAAAAACTGTTTTTT. It specifies CASSPGQNNEKLFF.

This chain's CDR3 is CATSSTPHQPQHF. Here the CDR3 DNA reads TGTGCCACCAGCAGCACTCCCCATCAGCCCCAGCATTTT. The chain carries TRBV15 and TRBJ1-5; no clear D gene. Germline V CDR1 and CDR2: LNHNV, YYDKDF (reference sequence). This CDR3 spans 13 amino acids. The V and J ends lost 3 bases and 5 bases respectively, with 8 bases between them.

The chain recombines TRBV7-2 with TRBJ1-5; D is unresolved. V lost 2 bases and J 3 bases, leaving 2 bases between the germline ends. The CDR3 contains 12 residues. Germline loops: CDR1 SGHTA, CDR2 FQGNSA. CDR3 protein: CASSLYNQPQHF. Written as DNA, the CDR3 is TGTGCCAGCAGCTTATACAATCAGCCCCAGCATTTT.

This chain connects TRBV7-3 to TRBJ2-2; D gene uncertain. The CDR3 loop spans 13 amino acids. Germline CDR1 is SGHTA and CDR2 is FQGTGA. V was trimmed by 1 base and J by 6 bases, leaving 6 bases between them. CDR3 region: CASSLSTSGELFF. CDR3 nucleotide sequence: TGTGCCAGCAGCTTAAGTACGTCCGGGGAGCTGTTTTTT.

About this clone itself: Within the sample, other DNA sequences also encode this same CDR3. The chain employs TRBV2 and TRBJ2-5; 10 bases match TRBD1. The CDR3 is 14 residues long. Germline V lookup: CDR1 SNHLY, CDR2 FYNNEI. The ends lost 5 bases at V and 5 bases at J; junction bases unmatched: 5. The chain's CDR3 is CASSRDRGPETQYF. The CDR3 DNA follows: TGTGCCAGCAGTCGGGACAGGGGACCGGAGACCCAGTACTTC.

This rearrangement joins TRBV29-1 to TRBJ2-5; a weak D match, TRBD2 (7 bases). Per the germline V gene, CDR1 is SQVTM and CDR2 is ANQGSEA. Trimming took off 3 bases at V and 5 bases at J, with 16 bases between the two ends. CDR3 length equals 14 residues. The CDR3 protein is CSVDAGALGETQYF. The CDR3 nucleotides are TGCAGCGTTGATGCGGGGGCCTTGGGGGAGACCCAGTACTTC.

The chain carries TRBV4-3 and TRBJ2-1; D tentatively fits TRBD1 or TRBD2 (5 bases each). Germline CDR1 and CDR2: LGHNA and YSLEER. The CDR3 spans 13 residues. Between the trimmed V and J ends, which lost 0 bases and 9 bases, there was a span of 9 bases. The CDR3 loop is CASSQDSGGEQFF. CDR3 nucleotide sequence: TGCGCCAGCAGCCAAGATAGTGGGGGTGAGCAGTTCTTC.

This clone came up a few times. The chain employs TRBV6-6 and TRBJ2-3, with D possibly matching TRBD1 (6 bases). V shed 4 bases and J shed 6 bases, with 17 bases lying between them. This CDR3 is built from 15 residues. CDR1 and CDR2 from the germline V gene are MNHNY and SVGAGI (reference sequence). The CDR3 here is CASSSHNREGDTQYF. The CDR3 DNA reads TGTGCCAGCAGTTCACACAACAGGGAAGGCGATACGCAGTATTTT.